These T cell receptor beta chains were read from a single sample in a study of blood T cell repertoires in COVID-19. The table came from immunoSEQ multiplex PCR; TCRdb's copy has only in-frame clones and leaves some out. The data show roughly 330,000 clones, with more than 70% seen just once and roughly 5.3% held by the top ten. Input material: PBMCs or T cells enriched from blood (not recorded which). The receptors were gathered from a woman in her twenties or thirties who had recovered from COVID-19. Each CDR3 is given with its conserved first and last residue. Fields, in order: D gene, clone size, J gene, V gene, CDR3 DNA, CDR3 protein. D genes are given only for firm matches. A clone size is listed for some rows: how often the clone was seen (once, few, many), or a class if it is expanded.

>-|-|TRBJ1-2|TRBV6-5
TGTGCCAGCAGTTACTCGAGGGGGGGGATGAGCTACACCTTC
CASSYSRGGMSYTF
>-|-|TRBJ1-6|TRBV9
TGTGCCAGCACCCCCGGCGGTTTTTATAATTCACCCCTCCACTTT
CASTPGGFYNSPLHF
>-|-|TRBJ1-2|TRBV7-9
TGTGCCAGCAGCTCCGTCCCGTCGGGAGGCTACACCTTC
CASSSVPSGGYTF
>-|-|TRBJ1-5|TRBV2
TGTGCCAGCAGTGAACAGGGGTATCAGCCCCAGCATTTT
CASSEQGYQPQHF
>-|once|TRBJ2-5|TRBV11-2
TGTGCCAGCAGCCCCCGGGGGTCGTTTATATGGACCCAGTACTTC
CASSPRGSFIWTQYF
>TRBD1|-|TRBJ2-2|TRBV28
TGTGCCAGCACCAAAGTTCGGACAGGGGAAACCGGGGAGCTGTTTTTT
CASTKVRTGETGELFF
>TRBD1|-|TRBJ1-5|TRBV24-1
TGTGCCACCAGTGATCCCCGACAGGGGAGCAATCAGCCCCAGCATTTT
CATSDPRQGSNQPQHF
>-|-|TRBJ1-2|TRBV24-1
TGTGCCACCAGTGATAGCAGGGCAGGCTCCTATGGCTACACCTTC
CATSDSRAGSYGYTF
>-|-|TRBJ1-2|TRBV5-8
TGTGCCAGCAGCTTGCGGTCGGCCGGGATTTCTAACTATGGCTACACCTTC
CASSLRSAGISNYGYTF
>-|-|TRBJ1-3|TRBV19
TGTGCCAGCCATGAGTACTCTGGAAACACCATATATTTT
CASHEYSGNTIYF
>-|-|TRBJ1-3|TRBV15
TGTGCCACCAGCCCCCGACTTGGAAACACCATATATTTT
CATSPRLGNTIYF
>TRBD1|once|TRBJ1-1|TRBV5-1
TGCGCCAGCAGCACCGACAGGGGGCGGGACACTGAAGCTTTCTTT
CASSTDRGRDTEAFF
>TRBD1|-|TRBJ2-2|TRBV24-1
TGTGCCACCAGCCCCAGGGGGTCCGGGGAGCTGTTTTTT
CATSPRGSGELFF
>-|-|TRBJ2-2|TRBV4-3
TGCGCCAGCAGCCAACGGACCGGGGAGCTGTTTTTT
CASSQRTGELFF
>-|-|TRBJ2-3|TRBV4-3
TGCGCCAGCAGCCAAGATCGGCCGGGGTTGGGAGATACGCAGTATTTT
CASSQDRPGLGDTQYF
>-|-|TRBJ1-2|TRBV11-2
TGTGCCAGCAGCGATTGGAGCGCAGGGCCTTATGGCTACACCTTC
CASSDWSAGPYGYTF
>-|once|TRBJ1-2|TRBV5-6
TGTGCCAGCAGCTTGCAGGGGAGCGGCGGCTACACCTTC
CASSLQGSGGYTF
>-|-|TRBJ2-7|TRBV3-1/TRBV3-2
TGTGCCAGCAGCGAAGGACTCTTCTCCTACGAGCAGTACTTC
CASSEGLFSYEQYF
>-|few|TRBJ1-4|TRBV5-6
TGTGCCAGCAGCTTGGGGTGGACAGAGATAGAAAAACTGTTTTTT
CASSLGWTEIEKLFF
>-|-|TRBJ2-5|TRBV18
TGTGCCAGCTCACCCGGGACACAGAAAGAGACCCAGTACTTC
CASSPGTQKETQYF
>TRBD1|-|TRBJ2-3|TRBV4-1
TGCGCCAGCGCGCAGGGGGCCAACACAGATACGCAGTATTTT
CASAQGANTDTQYF
>TRBD2|-|TRBJ2-5|TRBV2
TGTGCCAGCAGTGATTCTCTAGCGGGGTCCCAAGAGACCCAGTACTTC
CASSDSLAGSQETQYF
>-|-|TRBJ1-6|TRBV27
TGTGCCAGCAGTTTGCAATTCAGGTCACCCCTCCACTTT
CASSLQFRSPLHF
>-|-|TRBJ1-1|TRBV7-9
TGTGCCAGCAGCTTTTCAGGATTTGAAGCTTTCTTT
CASSFSGFEAFF
>TRBD1|-|TRBJ2-1|TRBV2
TGTGCCAGCAGACCCCGAACAGGGGGAGCGAATGAGCAGTTCTTC
CASRPRTGGANEQFF
>-|-|TRBJ1-4|TRBV19
TGTGCCAGTAGTATGGGCTCTCGGCAGACCGGTGAAAAACTGTTTTTT
CASSMGSRQTGEKLFF
>TRBD2|-|TRBJ2-5|TRBV5-5
TGTGCCAGCAGAAAAGCGGGGGAAGAGACCCAGTACTTC
CASRKAGEETQYF